This T cell receptor beta chain was identified during a study of shared clonotypes between healthy human individuals. Whole-study context: Each donor's CD4 naive and CD4 memory cells filled three plates apiece, CD8 naive two, and CD8 memory one. Study-wide points: Having only a few donors restricted how much genetic and exposure-history diversity was captured. Rarefaction demonstrated incomplete sorted-subset sequencing despite large depth.

Subsets obtained from CD4+ cells comprised CD45RA+ naive and CD45RA-negative memory cells. Clones were sequenced by immunoSEQ multiplex PCR, and TCRdb holds only the in-frame ones, with some missing. The sample lists about 2.3 million clones; roughly 90% were seen once. Trimming removed 6 bases at V and 3 bases at J, with 18 bases between. The germline CDR1 and CDR2 sequences are MNHEY and SMNVEV (reference sequence). CDR3 length: 15 residues. Turning to this clone: Its antigen is currently unknown.

The rearrangement uses TRBV27 and TRBJ2-7, with D perhaps TRBD1 (6 bases). What was sequenced was naive CD4+ T cells from PBMCs. Regarding subset: CD45RA+ positively selected. The clonotype comes from a young man in good health. Some clones in this sample may be carry-over from other donors' samples. The CDR3 protein is CASRSGTTLVYEQYF. The CDR3 DNA reads as TGTGCCAGCAGATCCGGGACAACGCTCGTCTACGAGCAGTACTTC.